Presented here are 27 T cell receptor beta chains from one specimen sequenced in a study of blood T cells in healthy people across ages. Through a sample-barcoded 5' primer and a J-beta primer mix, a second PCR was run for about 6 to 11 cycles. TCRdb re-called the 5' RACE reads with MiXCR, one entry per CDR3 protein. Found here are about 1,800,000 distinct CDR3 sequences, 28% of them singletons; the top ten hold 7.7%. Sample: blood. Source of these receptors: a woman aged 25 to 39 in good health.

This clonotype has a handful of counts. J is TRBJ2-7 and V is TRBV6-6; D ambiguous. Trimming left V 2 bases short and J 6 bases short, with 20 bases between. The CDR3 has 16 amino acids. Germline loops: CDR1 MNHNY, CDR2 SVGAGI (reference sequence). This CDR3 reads CASSYGYKGTLSEQYF. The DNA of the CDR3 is TGTGCCAGCAGTTACGGGTACAAGGGAACGCTCTCCGAGCAGTACTTC.

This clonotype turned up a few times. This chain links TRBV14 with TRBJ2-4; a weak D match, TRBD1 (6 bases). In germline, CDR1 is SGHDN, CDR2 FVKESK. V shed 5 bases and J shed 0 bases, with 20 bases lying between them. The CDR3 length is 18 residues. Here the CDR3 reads CASSARGGVGLAKNIQYF. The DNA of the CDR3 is TGTGCCAGCAGCGCTAGAGGGGGAGTCGGGCTAGCCAAAAACATTCAGTACTTC.

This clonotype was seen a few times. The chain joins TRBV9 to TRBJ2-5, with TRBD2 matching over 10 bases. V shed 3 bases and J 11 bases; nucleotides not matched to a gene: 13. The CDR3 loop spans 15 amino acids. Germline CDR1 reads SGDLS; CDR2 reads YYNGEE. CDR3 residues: CASSAGGTSVNEQYF. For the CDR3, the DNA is TGTGCCAGCAGCGCGGGGGGGACTAGCGTAAATGAGCAGTACTTC.

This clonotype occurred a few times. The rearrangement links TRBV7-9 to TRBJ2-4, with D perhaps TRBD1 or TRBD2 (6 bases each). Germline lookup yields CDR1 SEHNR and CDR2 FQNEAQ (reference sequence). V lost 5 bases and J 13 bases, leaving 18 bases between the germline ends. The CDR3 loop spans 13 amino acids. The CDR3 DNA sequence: TGTGCCAGCAGCCAAGGGGGAGGAGAGATCCAGTACTTC. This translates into CASSQGGGEIQYF.

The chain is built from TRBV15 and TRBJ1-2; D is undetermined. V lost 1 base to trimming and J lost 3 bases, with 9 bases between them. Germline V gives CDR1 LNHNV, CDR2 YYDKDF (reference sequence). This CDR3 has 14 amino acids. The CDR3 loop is CATSRGPSYYGYTF. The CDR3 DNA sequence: TGTGCCACCAGCAGAGGGCCCAGCTACTATGGCTACACCTTC.

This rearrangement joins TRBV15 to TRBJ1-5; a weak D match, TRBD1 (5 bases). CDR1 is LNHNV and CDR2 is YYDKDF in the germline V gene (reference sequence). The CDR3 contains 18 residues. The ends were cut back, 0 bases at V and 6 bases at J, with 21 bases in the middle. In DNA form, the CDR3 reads TGTGCCACCAGCAGAGATCGGCAGAACTTCCCGGGGGGTCAGCCCCAGCATTTT. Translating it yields CATSRDRQNFPGGQPQHF.

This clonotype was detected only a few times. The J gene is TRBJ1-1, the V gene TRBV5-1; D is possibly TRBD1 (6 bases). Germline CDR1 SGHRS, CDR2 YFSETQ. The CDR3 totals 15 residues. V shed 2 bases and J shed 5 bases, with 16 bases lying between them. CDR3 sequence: CASSLLQGGGTEAFF. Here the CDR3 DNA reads TGCGCCAGCAGCTTATTACAGGGTGGGGGTACTGAAGCTTTCTTT.

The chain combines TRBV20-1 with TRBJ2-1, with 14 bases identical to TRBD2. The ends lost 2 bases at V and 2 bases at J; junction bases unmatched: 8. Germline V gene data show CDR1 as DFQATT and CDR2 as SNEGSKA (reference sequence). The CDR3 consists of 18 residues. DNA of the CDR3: TGCAGTGCTAGATCCGGGACTAGCGGGAGTGCAGCCTACAATGAGCAGTTCTTC. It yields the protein CSARSGTSGSAAYNEQFF.

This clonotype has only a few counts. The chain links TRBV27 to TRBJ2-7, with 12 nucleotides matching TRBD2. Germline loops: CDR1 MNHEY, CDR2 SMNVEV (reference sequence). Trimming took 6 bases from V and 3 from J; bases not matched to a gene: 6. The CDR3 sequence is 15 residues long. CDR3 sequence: CASRPGLAGGYEQYF. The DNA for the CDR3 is TGTGCCAGCAGGCCGGGACTAGCGGGCGGCTACGAGCAGTACTTC.

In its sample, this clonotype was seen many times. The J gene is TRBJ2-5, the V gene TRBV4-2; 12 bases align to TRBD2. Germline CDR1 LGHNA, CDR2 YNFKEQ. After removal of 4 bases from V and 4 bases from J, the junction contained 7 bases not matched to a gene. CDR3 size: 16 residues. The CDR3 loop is CASSPRASGGAETQYF. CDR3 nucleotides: TGTGCCAGCAGCCCTCGCGCTAGCGGGGGGGCAGAGACCCAGTACTTC.

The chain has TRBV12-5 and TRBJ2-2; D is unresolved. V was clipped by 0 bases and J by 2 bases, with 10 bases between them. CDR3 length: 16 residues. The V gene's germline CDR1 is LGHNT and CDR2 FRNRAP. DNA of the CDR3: TGTGCTAGTGGTTTGGTACAAACCATAAACACCGGGGAGCTGTTTTTT. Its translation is CASGLVQTINTGELFF.

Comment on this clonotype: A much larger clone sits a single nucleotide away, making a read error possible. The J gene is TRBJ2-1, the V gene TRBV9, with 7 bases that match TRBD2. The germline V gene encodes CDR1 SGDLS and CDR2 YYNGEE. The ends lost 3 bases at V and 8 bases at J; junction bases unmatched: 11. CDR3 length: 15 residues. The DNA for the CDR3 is TGTGCCAGCAGCGCCGGGGGAGGGCCGGGGGATGAGCAGTTCTTC. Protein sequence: CASSAGGGPGDEQFF.

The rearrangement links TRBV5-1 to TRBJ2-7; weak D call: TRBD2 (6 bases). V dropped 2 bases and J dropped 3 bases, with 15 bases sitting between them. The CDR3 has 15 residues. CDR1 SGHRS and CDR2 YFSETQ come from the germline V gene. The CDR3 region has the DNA TGCGCCAGCAGCTTAAGATCTCGGGGGTACTACGAGCAGTACTTC. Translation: CASSLRSRGYYEQYF.

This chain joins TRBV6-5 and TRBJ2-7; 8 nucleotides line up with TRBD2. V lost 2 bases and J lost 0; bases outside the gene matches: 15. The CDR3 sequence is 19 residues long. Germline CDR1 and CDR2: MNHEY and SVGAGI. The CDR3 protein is CASSYREAGGQKVSYEQYF. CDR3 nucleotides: TGTGCCAGCAGTTACCGGGAGGCGGGAGGACAGAAAGTCTCCTACGAGCAGTACTTC.

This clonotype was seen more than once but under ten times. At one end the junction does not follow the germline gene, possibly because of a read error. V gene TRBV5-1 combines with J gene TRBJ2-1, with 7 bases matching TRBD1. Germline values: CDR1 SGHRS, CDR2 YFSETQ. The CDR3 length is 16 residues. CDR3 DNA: TGCGCTAGCAGCCGGGGACAGCGGAGCTCCTACAATGAGCAGTTCTTC. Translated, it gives CASSRGQRSSYNEQFF.

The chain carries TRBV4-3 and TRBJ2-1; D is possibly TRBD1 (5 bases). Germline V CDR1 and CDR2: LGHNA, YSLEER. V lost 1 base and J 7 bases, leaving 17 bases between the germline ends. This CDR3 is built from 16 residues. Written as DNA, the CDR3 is TGCGCCAGCAGCCAAGTCCCTGGGGCCGGAACAAATGAGCAGTTCTTC. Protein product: CASSQVPGAGTNEQFF.

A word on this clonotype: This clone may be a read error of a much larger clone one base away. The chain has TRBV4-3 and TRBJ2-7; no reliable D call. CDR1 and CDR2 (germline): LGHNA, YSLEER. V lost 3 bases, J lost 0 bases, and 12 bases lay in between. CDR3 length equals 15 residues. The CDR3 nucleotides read TGCGCCAGCAGCCAGACCAGTGCTAGCTCCTACGAGCAGTACTTC. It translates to CASSQTSASSYEQYF.

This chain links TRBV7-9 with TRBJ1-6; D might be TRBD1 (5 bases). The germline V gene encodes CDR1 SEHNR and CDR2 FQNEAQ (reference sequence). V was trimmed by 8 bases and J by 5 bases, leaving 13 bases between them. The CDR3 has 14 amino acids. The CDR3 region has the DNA TGTGCCAGCTCCGGGACGTTAGATAATTCACCCCTCCACTTT. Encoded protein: CASSGTLDNSPLHF.

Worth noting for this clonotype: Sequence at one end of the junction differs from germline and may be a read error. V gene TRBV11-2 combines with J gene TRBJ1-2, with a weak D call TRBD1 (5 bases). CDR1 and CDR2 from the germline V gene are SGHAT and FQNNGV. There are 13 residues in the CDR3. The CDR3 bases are TGTGCCTGCAGCTTCAGGGCTAACTATGGCTACACCTTC. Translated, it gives CACSFRANYGYTF.

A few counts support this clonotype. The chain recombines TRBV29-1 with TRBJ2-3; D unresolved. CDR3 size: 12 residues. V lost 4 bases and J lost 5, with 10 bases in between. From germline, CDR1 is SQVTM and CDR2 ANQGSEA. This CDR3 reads CSVGRHGDTQYF. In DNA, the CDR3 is TGCAGCGTTGGACGACACGGAGATACGCAGTATTTT.

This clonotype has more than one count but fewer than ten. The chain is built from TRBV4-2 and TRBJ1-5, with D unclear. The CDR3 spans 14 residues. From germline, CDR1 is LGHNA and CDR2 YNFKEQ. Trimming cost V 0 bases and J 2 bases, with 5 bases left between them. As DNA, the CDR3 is TGTGCCAGCAGCCAAGATCAGGGCAATCAGCCCCAGCATTTT. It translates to CASSQDQGNQPQHF.

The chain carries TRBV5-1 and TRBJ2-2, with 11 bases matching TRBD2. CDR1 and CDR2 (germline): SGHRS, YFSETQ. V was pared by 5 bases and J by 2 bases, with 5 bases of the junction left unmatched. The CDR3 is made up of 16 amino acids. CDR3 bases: TGCGCCAGCAGACTTACTAGCGGGGGCAACACCGGGGAGCTGTTTTTT. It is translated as CASRLTSGGNTGELFF.

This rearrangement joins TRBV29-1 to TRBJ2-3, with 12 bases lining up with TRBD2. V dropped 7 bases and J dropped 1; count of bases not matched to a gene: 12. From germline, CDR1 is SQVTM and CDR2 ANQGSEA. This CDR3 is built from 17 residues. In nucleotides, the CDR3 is TGCAGCGCCCCCGGGACTAGCGGGTTCCTTGGCACAGATACGCAGTATTTT. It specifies CSAPGTSGFLGTDTQYF.

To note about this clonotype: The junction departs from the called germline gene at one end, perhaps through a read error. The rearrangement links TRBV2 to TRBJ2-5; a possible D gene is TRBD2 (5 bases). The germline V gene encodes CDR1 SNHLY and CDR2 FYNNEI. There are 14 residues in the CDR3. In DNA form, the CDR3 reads TGTGCCAGCAGGGAAGCCGAGGAGGTCGAGACCCAGTACTTC. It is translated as CASREAEEVETQYF.

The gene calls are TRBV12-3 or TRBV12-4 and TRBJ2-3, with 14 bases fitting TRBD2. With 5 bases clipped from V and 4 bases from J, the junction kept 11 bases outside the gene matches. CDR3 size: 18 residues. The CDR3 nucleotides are TGTGCCAGCAGTCCCCGACTAGCGGGAGGGGAGTTCTCAGATACGCAGTATTTT. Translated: CASSPRLAGGEFSDTQYF.

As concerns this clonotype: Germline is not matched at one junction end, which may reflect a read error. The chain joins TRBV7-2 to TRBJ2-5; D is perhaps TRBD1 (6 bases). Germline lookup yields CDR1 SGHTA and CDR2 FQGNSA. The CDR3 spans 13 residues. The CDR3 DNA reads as TGTGCCTGCAGCTGGGGGCCGGTAGAGACCCAGTACTTC. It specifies CACSWGPVETQYF.

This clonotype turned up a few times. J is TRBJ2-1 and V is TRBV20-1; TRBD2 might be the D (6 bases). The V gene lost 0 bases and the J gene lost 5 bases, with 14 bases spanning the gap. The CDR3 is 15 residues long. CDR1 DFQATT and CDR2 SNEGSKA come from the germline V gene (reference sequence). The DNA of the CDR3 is TGCAGTGCTAGAGACGGAGGGATAGAGCACAATGAGCAGTTCTTC. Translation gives CSARDGGIEHNEQFF.